What follows is one T cell receptor (beta chain) and its context. The data originate from a study of blood T cell repertoires in COVID-19. Across the whole study: Acute and convalescent COVID-19 samples came from the United States, Italy and Spain.

Authors' methods: Reference gene primer amplification gave nucleated cell count estimates. This table comes from immunoSEQ multiplex PCR, and its TCRdb copy is limited to in-frame clones, with some not included. That table is the source of V, J and clone size, and D and trimming were worked out from the DNA. The sample includes about 170,000 clones, roughly 84% of them seen just once. The CDR3 sequence is 15 residues long. V gave up 4 bases and J gave up 2 bases, with 12 bases separating them. The germline V gene encodes CDR1 SGHRS and CDR2 YFSETQ. This receptor was taken from a human donor with acute or convalescent COVID-19. The donor label of this sample is uncertain. Sample: peripheral blood. The chain recombines TRBV5-1 with TRBJ1-4; D is perhaps TRBD1 (5 bases). In DNA, the CDR3 is TGCGCCAGCAGCCAGGAGGGGACGACTAATGAAAAACTGTTTTTT. Translated: CASSQEGTTNEKLFF. Based on the CDR3 plus reference TRBV5-1 and TRBJ1-4, the full variable domain is KAGVTQTPRYLIKTRGQQVTLSCSPISGHRSVSWYQQTPGQGLQFLFEYFSETQRNKGNFPGRFSGRQFSNSRSEMNVSTLELGDSALYLCASSQEGTTNEKLFFGSGTQLSVL.